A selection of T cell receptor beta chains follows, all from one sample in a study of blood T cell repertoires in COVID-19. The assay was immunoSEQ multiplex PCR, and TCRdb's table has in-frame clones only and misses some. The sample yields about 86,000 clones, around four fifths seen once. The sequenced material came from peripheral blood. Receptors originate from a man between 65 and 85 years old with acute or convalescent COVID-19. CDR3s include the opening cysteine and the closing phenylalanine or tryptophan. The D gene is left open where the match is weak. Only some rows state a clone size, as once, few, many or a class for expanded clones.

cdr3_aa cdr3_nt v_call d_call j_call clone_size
CASTPGQIKNIQYF TGTGCCAGCACACCGGGACAGATCAAAAACATTCAGTACTTC TRBV5-8 TRBD1 TRBJ2-4 NA
CASSSFWTGVQPQHF TGTGCCAGCAGTTCCTTTTGGACAGGGGTTCAGCCCCAGCATTTT TRBV27 TRBD1 TRBJ1-5 once
CASSQRDRKETQYF TGCGCCAGCAGCCAACGGGACAGGAAGGAGACCCAGTACTTC TRBV5-1 TRBD1 TRBJ2-5 NA
CASSPFYGYTF TGTGCCAGCAGCCCTTTCTATGGCTACACCTTC TRBV7-9 NA TRBJ1-2 NA
CASSQASNQPQHF TGTGCCAGCAGCCAAGCTTCCAATCAGCCCCAGCATTTT TRBV3-1/TRBV3-2 NA TRBJ1-5 NA
CASSLRVTEAFF TGTGCCAGCAGTCTCAGGGTAACTGAAGCTTTCTTT TRBV6-2/TRBV6-3 NA TRBJ1-1 NA
CSVGVSGGQETQYF TGCAGCGTTGGGGTTAGCGGGGGGCAAGAGACCCAGTACTTC TRBV29-1 TRBD2 TRBJ2-5 many
CASSQRGEDSPLHF TGCGCCAGCAGCCAAAGAGGGGAGGATTCACCCCTCCACTTT TRBV4-1 NA TRBJ1-6 NA
CASSQDLTPWQGIGELFF TGCGCCAGCAGCCAAGATTTGACCCCGTGGCAGGGGATCGGGGAGCTGTTTTTT TRBV4-1 NA TRBJ2-2 NA
CASSLDPTGGTGNTIYF TGTGCCAGCAGCTTAGATCCAACAGGGGGGACTGGAAACACCATATATTTT TRBV11-2 TRBD1 TRBJ1-3 NA
CASSLETGSYNEQFF TGCGCCAGCAGCTTGGAGACAGGGTCCTACAATGAGCAGTTCTTC TRBV5-1 TRBD1 TRBJ2-1 once
CASSLLYYEQYF TGTGCCAGCAGCCTCCTTTACTACGAGCAGTACTTC TRBV6-2/TRBV6-3 NA TRBJ2-7 NA
CASRGLAGGTGELFF TGTGCCAGCAGGGGACTAGCGGGGGGGACCGGGGAGCTGTTTTTT TRBV6-5 TRBD2 TRBJ2-2 NA
CARIPPLRGTDTQYF TGTGCCAGGATCCCCCCTCTCAGGGGGACAGATACGCAGTATTTT TRBV19 TRBD1 TRBJ2-3 NA
CASSRQGYSPLHF TGTGCCAGCAGCCGACAGGGGTATTCACCCCTCCACTTT TRBV14 TRBD1 TRBJ1-6 NA
CASSLRIAGAETQYF TGTGCCAGCAGCTTGAGGATAGCAGGGGCAGAGACCCAGTACTTC TRBV5-6 NA TRBJ2-5 NA
CAISEVREETQYF TGTGCCATCAGTGAGGTACGGGAAGAGACCCAGTACTTC TRBV10-3 NA TRBJ2-5 few
CATTTRGLNNSPLHF TGTGCCACCACCACGAGGGGGCTTAATAATTCACCCCTCCACTTT TRBV6-6 TRBD1 TRBJ1-6 NA
CASSSGGTEAFF TGTGCCAGCAGTTCAGGGGGCACTGAAGCTTTCTTT TRBV27 TRBD1 TRBJ1-1 few
CATGQGGGNQPQHF TGTGCCACCGGACAGGGAGGGGGCAATCAGCCCCAGCATTTT TRBV19 TRBD1 TRBJ1-5 NA
CASSEASGGPNQPQHF TGTGCCAGCAGTGAAGCGTCGGGGGGACCCAATCAGCCCCAGCATTTT TRBV6-1 NA TRBJ1-5 NA
CASSSGQAANYGYTF TGTGCCAGCAGTTCGGGACAGGCCGCTAACTATGGCTACACCTTC TRBV6-6 TRBD1 TRBJ1-2 NA
CASGRRQGSDNEQFF TGTGCCAGCGGAAGACGACAGGGATCGGACAATGAGCAGTTCTTC TRBV6-5 TRBD1 TRBJ2-1 NA
CAISDRDRGARETQYF TGTGCCATCAGTGACCGGGACAGGGGTGCTAGAGAGACCCAGTACTTC TRBV10-3 TRBD1 TRBJ2-5 NA
CASSTGQNTGELFF TGCGCCAGCAGCACGGGACAAAACACCGGGGAGCTGTTTTTT TRBV5-1 NA TRBJ2-2 NA
CASSSVTVPYYGYTF TGTGCCAGCAGCTCCGTGACAGTACCCTACTATGGCTACACCTTC TRBV28 NA TRBJ1-2 NA
CASDSSGANVLTF TGTGCCTCAGACAGTTCTGGGGCCAACGTCCTGACTTTC TRBV7-2 NA TRBJ2-6 few